Listed below are T cell receptor beta chains from one sample, sequenced in a study of blood T cell repertoires in COVID-19. Sequenced by immunoSEQ multiplex PCR; TCRdb stores in-frame clones only, minus some. The sample records approximately 220,000 clones, around 84% being singletons. The sequencing input was peripheral blood. The receptor source for this set is an older woman who had recovered from COVID-19. Each CDR3 is given with its conserved first and last residue. D genes are given only for firm matches. For some rows the clone size is stated as once, few or many, or as a class when expanded; others skip it.

>-|TRBV2|-|TRBJ2-3
TGTGCCAGCAGTGAAGGTAGACTAAGCACAGATACGCAGTATTTT
CASSEGRLSTDTQYF
>-|TRBV27|TRBD1|TRBJ2-7
TGTGCCAGCAGTTTGGTCGGACAGGGTACCGAGCAGTACTTC
CASSLVGQGTEQYF
>-|TRBV2|-|TRBJ2-3
TGTGCCAGCACCCAGGAGAGGGCAGATACGCAGTATTTT
CASTQERADTQYF
>-|TRBV5-1|-|TRBJ2-7
TGCGCCAGCAGCCCGCCGGGACACCCCAGGGGCGAGCAGTACTTC
CASSPPGHPRGEQYF
>-|TRBV29-1|TRBD1|TRBJ2-7
TGCAGCGCCAGTACCGGGACAGGGGAGGGGGAGCAGTACTTC
CSASTGTGEGEQYF
>once|TRBV6-2/TRBV6-3|TRBD1|TRBJ2-7
TGTGCCAGCAGTCCCGGGACAGCATCCTACGAGCAGTACTTC
CASSPGTASYEQYF
>-|TRBV3-1/TRBV3-2|-|TRBJ2-7
TGTGCCAGCAGCCGATCCGCCAGTCGAGAGCAGTACTTC
CASSRSASREQYF
>-|TRBV6-5|-|TRBJ2-2
TGTGCCAGCAGTTATCGCAGGGCGAACACCGGGGAGCTGTTTTTT
CASSYRRANTGELFF
>-|TRBV4-3|-|TRBJ1-5
TGCGCCAGCAGCCAAGACTACGGCAATCAGCCCCAGCATTTT
CASSQDYGNQPQHF
>once|TRBV19|-|TRBJ1-1
TGTGCCAGTAGTATGGAGGGCACTGAAGCTTTCTTT
CASSMEGTEAFF
>-|TRBV19|-|TRBJ1-5
TGTGCCAGTAGTATTTCCTATAGCAATCAGCCCCAGCATTTT
CASSISYSNQPQHF
>-|TRBV6-5|TRBD2|TRBJ2-1
TGTGCCAGCAGTTATACCGGGGGGTCCTACAATGAGCAGTTCTTC
CASSYTGGSYNEQFF
>-|TRBV6-5|-|TRBJ1-2
TGTGCCAGCAGTTCCCCCCACCAGGGTGGCTATGGCTACACCTTC
CASSSPHQGGYGYTF
>once|TRBV4-2|TRBD1|TRBJ1-2
TGTGCCAGCAGCGTTAAAACCGGGACAGCCCTCTATGGCTACACCTTC
CASSVKTGTALYGYTF
>-|TRBV30|-|TRBJ2-4
TGTGCCTGGAGTTGGTACAGAGCCAAAAACATTCAGTACTTC
CAWSWYRAKNIQYF
>-|TRBV5-4|TRBD2|TRBJ2-1
TGTGCCAGCAGCTCGCTCGACCGGGGGGGTTACAATGAGCAGTTCTTC
CASSSLDRGGYNEQFF
>-|TRBV7-8|TRBD2|TRBJ2-3
TGTGCCAGCAGCTTCGTCAGCGGGGGCTCCACAGATACGCAGTATTTT
CASSFVSGGSTDTQYF
>-|TRBV7-3|-|TRBJ2-2
TGTGCCAGCAGCTTAGAGTACGGGGAGCTGTTTTTT
CASSLEYGELFF
>-|TRBV30|-|TRBJ1-1
TGTGCCGTCGCCAGGGTCAGGAACACTGAAGCTTTCTTT
CAVARVRNTEAFF
>-|TRBV11-2|-|TRBJ1-1
TGTGCCAGCAGCCGCGACAAATTGAACACTGAAGCTTTCTTT
CASSRDKLNTEAFF
>-|TRBV3-1/TRBV3-2|TRBD2|TRBJ2-5
TGTGCCAGCAGCCCCGGGACTAGCGAAGAGACCCAGTACTTC
CASSPGTSEETQYF
>-|TRBV10-3|-|TRBJ1-2
TGTGCCATCAGCCCCGGTGAGGGGACATCCTTC
CAISPGEGTSF
>-|TRBV4-3|TRBD1|TRBJ1-4
TGCGCCAGCAGCGACAGGGGGTCCACTAATGAAAAACTGTTTTTT
CASSDRGSTNEKLFF
>-|TRBV7-2|TRBD1|TRBJ2-1
TGTGCCAGCAGCTGGGACAGATCCTCCTACAATGAGCAGTTCTTC
CASSWDRSSYNEQFF
>-|TRBV2|-|TRBJ2-1
TGTGCCTCACGAATAGGGGGAGCCTACAATGAGCAGTTCTTC
CASRIGGAYNEQFF
>-|TRBV18|TRBD1|TRBJ2-6
TGTGCCAGCTCACCAGGGACAGCAAGCTCTGGGGCCAACGTCCTGACTTTC
CASSPGTASSGANVLTF
>-|TRBV11-2|-|TRBJ1-2
TGTGCCAGCAGTTCGACAGTCAACTATGGCTACACCTTC
CASSSTVNYGYTF
>-|TRBV20-1|-|TRBJ2-7
TGCAGTGCTAGTTCGGTAGCGTTTCACGAGCAGTACTTC
CSASSVAFHEQYF